The clone carrying this TCR beta chain has just a few counts. This entry is derived from a study of HIV-infected children after antiretroviral therapy interruption. Study background: Samples from the continuous-treatment group were taken at weeks 0, 48 and 150.

This CDR3 has 13 amino acids. Germline V gives CDR1 SQVTM, CDR2 ANQGSEA. Trimming left V 0 bases short and J 8 bases short, with 11 bases between. The TCR library was built from RNA with a 3' RACE protocol and unique molecular identifiers. Using its own MiXCR run on the 3' RACE reads, TCRdb lists one record per CDR3 protein. The data contain more than 12,000 distinct CDR3 sequences, 3% to 3.5% of them seen just once; the ten biggest clones take up around 31%. The treatment denotes: PENTA 11 planned treatment interruption arm or continuous ART arm. The sequence was collected from a pool of human donors with HIV. Sequences were derived from CD45RO+ CD8+ T cells from PBMCs, pooled from several time points, sampled from a donor given antiretroviral therapy, either interrupted or continuous. Subset given: memory CD8+ CD45RO+ CD45RA- T cells. The rearrangement links TRBV29-1 to TRBJ2-1; D is perhaps TRBD1 (6 bases). In nucleotides, the CDR3 is TGCAGCGTTGAAGACTACAGGGCGCATGAGCAGTTCTTC. Translating it yields CSVEDYRAHEQFF.